This T cell receptor beta chain was captured in a study of T cell clonality in common variable immunodeficiency. The CDR3 has 15 amino acids. The V end lost 0 bases, the J end lost 6 bases, and 12 bases lay between the germline ends. Germline CDR1 is KGHSH and CDR2 is LQKENI. Blood samples were heparinized, about 4.5 to 8.5 ml per donor. The repertoire was sequenced with immunoSEQ multiplex PCR; TCRdb's copy has only in-frame clones and lacks some. This repertoire holds around 52,000 clones, and none appear only once. Findings of the study overall: CVID subjects showed higher TCRbeta clonality than healthy controls. In common variable immunodeficiency, TCR beta chains reportedly carried fewer deletions and N-nucleotide insertions. CVID patient heterogeneity limited repertoire-clinical complication correlations.

The sample holds many counts of this clone. Its antigen is currently unknown. The read terminates 3 residues before the CDR3 end, so the remaining end is supplied by the germline J gene. The clonotype originates from a person aged 18 to 75 in good health. The V gene is TRBV18, the J gene TRBJ1-3; D might be TRBD1 (5 bases). The source material was peripheral blood mononuclear cells. The CDR3 reads CASSPPAGRANTIYF. The sequenced part of the CDR3 DNA is TGTGCCAGCTCACCACCGGCGGGGCGTGCAAACACC.